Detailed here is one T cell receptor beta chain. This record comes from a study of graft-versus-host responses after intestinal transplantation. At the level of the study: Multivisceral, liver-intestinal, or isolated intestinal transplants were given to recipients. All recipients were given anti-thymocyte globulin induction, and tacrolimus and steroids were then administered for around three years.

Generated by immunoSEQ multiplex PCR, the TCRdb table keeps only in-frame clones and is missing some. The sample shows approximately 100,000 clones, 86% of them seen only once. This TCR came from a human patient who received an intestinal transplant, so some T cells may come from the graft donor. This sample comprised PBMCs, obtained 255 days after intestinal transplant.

The DNA for the CDR3 is TGCAGCGCACTACCCGGGGTGAGGTCCTACAATGAGCAGTTCTTC. Encoded protein: CSALPGVRSYNEQFF. V is TRBV29-1 and J is TRBJ2-1; possible D gene TRBD2, 5 bases. This CDR3 spans 15 amino acids. Trimming cost V 7 bases and J 1 base, with 17 bases left between them. The germline V gene encodes CDR1 SQVTM and CDR2 ANQGSEA.